This section outlines one T cell receptor beta chain sequence together with its context. V was shortened by 6 bases and J by 4 bases, with 16 bases between the two germline ends. Germline-derived CDR1 and CDR2 are MDHEN and SYDVKM. CDR3 length: 15 residues. This sample is drawn from a study of regulatory T cells in long-lasting Graves disease. The time point: persistent/refractory GD, antithyroid drugs over 5 years with positive TRAb. Construction of the TCR library relied on RNA isolated from PBMCs. Libraries of TCR beta came from iRepertoire HTBI primers plus Arm-PCR of CDR3 regions. TCRdb re-derived calls from the multiplex PCR reads in MiXCR, one entry per CDR3 protein. The profile shows some 420,000 distinct CDR3 sequences, 20% to 25% of them singletons.

Here the sequenced sample was peripheral blood mononuclear cells (PBMCs), taken when the disease was refractory, from a patient treated with antithyroid drugs. This receptor was obtained from a female donor with Graves disease. The chain employs TRBV28 and TRBJ2-1, with D maybe TRBD2 (5 bases). CDR3 bases: TGTGCCAGCAGCCTCACTAGTTTATCTTACAATGAGCAGTTCTTC. It is translated as CASSLTSLSYNEQFF. The whole variable domain, filled in from reference TRBV28 and TRBJ2-1, reads DVKVTQSSRYLVKRTGEKVFLECVQDMDHENMFWYRQDPGLGLRLIYFSYDVKMKEKGDIPEGYSVSREKKERFSLILESASTNQTSMYLCASSLTSLSYNEQFFGPGTRLTVL.